These T cell receptor beta chains were read from a single sample in a study of molecular identifiers for immune sequencing clone quantification. TCRdb ran MiXCR on the PCR reads and lists one entry per CDR3 protein. The sample yields nearly 650,000 distinct CDR3 sequences, 25% seen once. Sequencing used naive CD8+ T cells from blood, with Jurkat cell RNA spiked in. The origin of the receptors is a human donor in good health. Some libraries in this study had Jurkat cell RNA spiked in. Each CDR3 is given with its conserved first and last residue. A D gene is named only where the DNA matches it firmly. A row's size may be missing; if present it is once, few, many or a size class.

abundance,j_gene,d_gene,v_gene,CDR3aa,CDR3nt
few,TRBJ2-7,TRBD2,TRBV20-1,CSARDGTSGGFEQYF,TGCAGTGCTAGAGATGGTACTAGCGGAGGCTTCGAGCAGTACTTC
many,TRBJ1-3,.,TRBV9,CASSVGAGPGNTIYF,TGTGCCAGCAGCGTTGGAGCAGGCCCTGGAAACACCATATATTTT
.,TRBJ2-1,.,TRBV4-3,CASSQARANEQFF,TGCGCCAGCAGCCAAGCTCGCGCCAATGAGCAGTTCTTC
many,TRBJ1-1,.,TRBV5-1,CASSPPGYDTEAFF,TGCGCCAGCAGCCCACCGGGGTACGACACTGAAGCTTTCTTT
.,TRBJ2-5,.,TRBV5-4,CASSWARLEETQYF,TGTGCCAGCAGCTGGGCTAGGCTTGAAGAGACCCAGTACTTC
many,TRBJ1-4,.,TRBV4-1,CASSQDETGVDEKLFF,TGCGCCAGCAGCCAAGACGAGACGGGGGTCGATGAAAAACTGTTTTTT
many,TRBJ1-1,TRBD1,TRBV5-5,CASIKTGTGTTEAFF,TGTGCCAGCATCAAAACCGGGACAGGGACCACTGAAGCTTTCTTT
.,TRBJ2-7,.,TRBV7-9,CASRHPVGGDHEQYF,TGTGCCAGCAGACACCCGGTTGGAGGGGACCACGAGCAGTACTTC
few,TRBJ2-7,TRBD2,TRBV28,CASSPSGGLAPYEQYF,TGTGCCAGCAGCCCATCGGGTGGACTAGCACCCTACGAGCAGTACTTC
.,TRBJ1-1,TRBD1,TRBV4-1,CASSPGQGVEAFF,TGCGCCAGCAGCCCAGGACAGGGGGTTGAAGCTTTCTTT
.,TRBJ2-7,.,TRBV6-5,CASSYSSQPGAYEQYF,TGTGCCAGCAGTTACTCGTCTCAACCGGGAGCCTACGAGCAGTACTTC
few,TRBJ2-5,TRBD1,TRBV5-1,CASSYRGSQETQYF,TGCGCCAGCAGCTACAGGGGTTCGCAAGAGACCCAGTACTTC
many,TRBJ2-7,.,TRBV10-3,CAISESDRLTYEQYF,TGTGCCATCAGTGAGTCGGACAGACTGACCTACGAGCAGTACTTC
.,TRBJ1-2,TRBD1,TRBV7-9,CASSLDGGGSGYTF,TGTGCCAGCAGCTTAGATGGAGGGGGCAGTGGCTACACCTTC
many,TRBJ2-1,.,TRBV24-1,CATSDVAAFSYNEQFF,TGTGCCACCAGTGATGTCGCAGCTTTCTCCTACAATGAGCAGTTCTTC
.,TRBJ2-7,TRBD2,TRBV27,CVSSFSGAGRYEQYF,TGTGTCAGCAGTTTCTCGGGAGCGGGGCGCTACGAGCAGTACTTC
.,TRBJ2-3,.,TRBV5-6,CASWGEVSTDTQYF,TGTGCCAGCTGGGGAGAGGTGAGCACAGATACGCAGTATTTT
.,TRBJ2-2,.,TRBV5-1,CASSTWDAGELFF,TGCGCCAGCAGCACTTGGGACGCCGGGGAGCTGTTTTTT
.,TRBJ1-4,.,TRBV7-9,CASSLGPSGLNEKLFF,TGTGCCAGCAGCTTAGGACCCTCAGGGCTTAATGAAAAACTGTTTTTT
few,TRBJ2-1,.,TRBV7-9,CASSSRGGTYNEQFF,TGTGCCAGCAGCTCCAGAGGGGGGACCTACAATGAGCAGTTCTTC
many,TRBJ2-7,TRBD1,TRBV7-9,CATSIADRVAPDEQYF,TGTGCCACCTCCATCGCGGACAGGGTTGCTCCGGACGAGCAGTACTTC
.,TRBJ2-3,TRBD1,TRBV4-3,CASSRWTGASDTQYF,TGCGCCAGCAGCAGATGGACAGGAGCCTCAGATACGCAGTATTTT
few,TRBJ2-5,TRBD2,TRBV10-3,CAISEGGGQETQYF,TGTGCCATCAGTGAAGGCGGGGGTCAAGAGACCCAGTACTTC